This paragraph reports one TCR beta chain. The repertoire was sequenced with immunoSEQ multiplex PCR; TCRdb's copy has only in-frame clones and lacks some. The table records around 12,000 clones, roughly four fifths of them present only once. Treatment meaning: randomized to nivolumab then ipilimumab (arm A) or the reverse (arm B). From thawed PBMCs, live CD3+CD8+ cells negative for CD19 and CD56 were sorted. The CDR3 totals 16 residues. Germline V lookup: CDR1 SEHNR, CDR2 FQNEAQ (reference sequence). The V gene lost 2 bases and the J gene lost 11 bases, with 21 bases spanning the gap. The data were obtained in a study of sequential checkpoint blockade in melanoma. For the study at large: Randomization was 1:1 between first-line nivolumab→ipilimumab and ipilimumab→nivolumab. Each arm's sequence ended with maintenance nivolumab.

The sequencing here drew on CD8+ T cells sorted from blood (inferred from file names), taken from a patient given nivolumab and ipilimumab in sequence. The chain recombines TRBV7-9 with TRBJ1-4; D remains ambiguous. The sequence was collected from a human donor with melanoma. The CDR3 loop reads CASSLPREFPAGKLFF. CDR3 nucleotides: TGTGCCAGCAGCTTACCCCGGGAGTTCCCGGCGGGGAAACTGTTTTTT.